The rows below give T cell receptor beta chains drawn from one sample of a study of blood T cell repertoires in COVID-19. TCRdb keeps only in-frame clones here, not all; method: immunoSEQ multiplex PCR. This table has 220,000 or so clones, less than 85% appearing once. Sequencing input: peripheral blood. These receptors were obtained from a woman in her 70s with acute or convalescent COVID-19. The CDR3 runs from the conserved cysteine through the conserved F or W. The order of the fields is D gene, CDR3 length, clone size, J gene, V gene, CDR3 protein, CDR3 DNA. D genes are given only for firm matches. Part of the rows lack a size; the others show once, few, many or a class for expanded clones.

NA,13,NA,TRBJ1-2,TRBV15,CATSRGRGRGYTF,TGTGCCACCAGCAGAGGCCGGGGGAGAGGCTACACCTTC
NA,14,NA,TRBJ1-2,TRBV7-2,CASSGANSNYGYTF,TGTGCCAGCAGCGGGGCCAACAGCAACTATGGCTACACCTTC
TRBD2,17,NA,TRBJ2-2,TRBV27,CASSFGLSGSVTGELFF,TGTGCCAGCAGTTTTGGGCTTAGCGGGAGTGTCACCGGGGAGCTGTTTTTT
TRBD1,17,once,TRBJ2-5,TRBV14,CASSQLQGAPSQETQYF,TGTGCCAGCAGCCAACTACAGGGGGCACCCTCCCAAGAGACCCAGTACTTC
NA,15,once,TRBJ2-4,TRBV19,CASSSEKGLGNIQYF,TGTGCCAGTAGTTCGGAGAAGGGGCTGGGAAACATTCAGTACTTC
NA,13,NA,TRBJ1-5,TRBV3-1/TRBV3-2,CASSQDSDQPQHF,TGTGCCAGCAGCCAAGATTCAGATCAGCCCCAGCATTTT
TRBD1,11,NA,TRBJ2-7,TRBV12-3/TRBV12-4,CASSWDREQYF,TGTGCCAGCAGTTGGGACAGGGAGCAGTACTTC
NA,15,once,TRBJ1-5,TRBV21-1,CASSKDRDFNQPQHF,TGTGCCAGCAGCAAAGACAGGGATTTCAATCAGCCCCAGCATTTT
TRBD1,14,NA,TRBJ2-5,TRBV6-5,CASSFGQGVKTQYF,TGTGCCAGCAGTTTCGGACAGGGGGTGAAGACCCAGTACTTC
TRBD1,16,NA,TRBJ2-7,TRBV15,CATSRVFGQGMWEQYF,TGTGCCACCAGCAGAGTTTTCGGACAGGGGATGTGGGAGCAGTACTTC
TRBD1,11,NA,TRBJ1-1,TRBV20-1,CSPTGDSEAFF,TGCAGTCCTACAGGGGACAGTGAAGCTTTCTTT
NA,15,NA,TRBJ1-1,TRBV6-1,CASSDPGHPNTEAFF,TGTGCCAGCAGTGACCCGGGACACCCGAACACTGAAGCTTTCTTT
TRBD2,19,NA,TRBJ2-2,TRBV9,CASSGPGLAGGPGTGELFF,TGTGCCAGCAGCGGACCGGGACTAGCGGGAGGGCCCGGCACCGGGGAGCTGTTTTTT
TRBD2,18,NA,TRBJ2-1,TRBV14,CASSQATWRLASYNEQFF,TGTGCCAGCAGCCAAGCCACGTGGCGACTAGCGAGCTACAATGAGCAGTTCTTC